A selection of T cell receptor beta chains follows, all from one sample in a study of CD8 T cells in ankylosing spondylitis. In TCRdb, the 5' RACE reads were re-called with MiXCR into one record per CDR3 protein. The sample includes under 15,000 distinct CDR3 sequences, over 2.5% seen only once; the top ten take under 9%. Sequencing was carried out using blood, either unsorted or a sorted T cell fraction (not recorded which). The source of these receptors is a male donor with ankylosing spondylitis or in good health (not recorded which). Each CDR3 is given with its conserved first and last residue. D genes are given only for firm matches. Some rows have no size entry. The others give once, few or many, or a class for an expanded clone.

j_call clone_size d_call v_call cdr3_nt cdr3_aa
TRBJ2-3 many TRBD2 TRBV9 TGTGCCAGCAGCCCGACTAGCGGGGACACAGATACGCAGTATTTT CASSPTSGDTDTQYF
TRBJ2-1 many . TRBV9 TGTGCCAGCAGCGTAGAGTTAGCAATCAATGAGCAGTTCTTC CASSVELAINEQFF
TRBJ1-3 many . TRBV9 TGTGCCAGCAGCGCGGCCGCAAGCGGAAGCTCTGGAAACACCATATATTTT CASSAAASGSSGNTIYF
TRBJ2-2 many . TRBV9 TGTGCCAGCAGCAACAGGGTCACCGGGGAGCTGTTTTTT CASSNRVTGELFF
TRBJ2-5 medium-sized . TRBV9 TGTGCCAGCAGCGTAGACCCAGCTCAGTACCAAGAGACCCAGTACTTC CASSVDPAQYQETQYF
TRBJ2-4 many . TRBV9 TGTGCCAGCGGGGGGGGCGGGGCCGGCAAAAACATTCAGTACTTC CASGGGGAGKNIQYF
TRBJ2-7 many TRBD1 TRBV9 TGTGCCAGCAGCTATAAGACAGGGAACGAGCAGTACTTC CASSYKTGNEQYF
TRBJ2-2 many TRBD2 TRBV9 TGTGCCAGCAGCCGGGGACTAGCGGGAGTTGCCGGGGAGCTGTTTTTT CASSRGLAGVAGELFF
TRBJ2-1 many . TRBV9 TGTGCCAGCAGCCCTCGGAGAAGCTCCTACAATGAGCAGTTCTTC CASSPRRSSYNEQFF
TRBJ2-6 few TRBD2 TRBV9 TGTGCCAGCAGCCTTGGCGGGGGGGCATCTGGGGCCAACGTCCTGACTTTC CASSLGGGASGANVLTF
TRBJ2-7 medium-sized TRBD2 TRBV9 TGTGCCAGCAGCGTAGGACTAGCGCCCGACCCCTACGAGCAGTACTTC CASSVGLAPDPYEQYF
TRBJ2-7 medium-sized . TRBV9 TGTGCCAGCAGCGTAGCGACAGTAGGGGAGCAGTACTTC CASSVATVGEQYF
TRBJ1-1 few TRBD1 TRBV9 TGTGCCAGCAGCCGGGGGTGGACAGGGAACACTGAAGCTTTCTTT CASSRGWTGNTEAFF
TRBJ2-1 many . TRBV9 TGTGCCAGCAGCGTAGGGCCGACTAGTCGGACACAATACAATGAGCAGTTCTTC CASSVGPTSRTQYNEQFF
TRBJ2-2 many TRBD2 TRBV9 TGTGCCAGCAGCACCGGGACTAGCGGGGGAGCCGGGGAGCTGTTTTTT CASSTGTSGGAGELFF
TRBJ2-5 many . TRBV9 TGTGCCAGCAGCGCCTCTCGGGCCCAAGAGACCCAGTACTTC CASSASRAQETQYF
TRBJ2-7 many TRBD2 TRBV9 TGTGCCAGCAGCCCCCGAGGAGGGGAGGGAGACGAGCAGTACTTC CASSPRGGEGDEQYF
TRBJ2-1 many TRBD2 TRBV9 TGTGCCAGCAGCGTGACGGGGGGGCCCAGAAATGAGCAGTTCTTC CASSVTGGPRNEQFF
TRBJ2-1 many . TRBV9 TGTGCCAGCAGCGTAGTCCAAGGGGCAAACAATGAGCAGTTCTTC CASSVVQGANNEQFF
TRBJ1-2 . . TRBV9 TGTGCCAGCAGCGTAGGGGGGGCTGGCTACACCTTC CASSVGGAGYTF
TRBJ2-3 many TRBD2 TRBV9 TGTGCCAGCAGCCCGGGGACTAGCGCAGATACGCAGTATTTT CASSPGTSADTQYF
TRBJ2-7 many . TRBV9 TGTGCCAGCAGCGTAGGCCACCAAAGCTCCTACGAGCAGTACTTC CASSVGHQSSYEQYF
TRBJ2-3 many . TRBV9 TGTGCCAGCAGCGTAGGTCCAGCAAGCACAGATACGCAGTATTTT CASSVGPASTDTQYF
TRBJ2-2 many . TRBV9 TGTGCCAGCAGCGTTGGGCTAGCATCCGGGGAGCTGTTTTTT CASSVGLASGELFF
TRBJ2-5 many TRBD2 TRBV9 TGTGCCAGCAGCAGTCGACTAGCGGGGGAGGAAGAGACCCAGTACTTC CASSSRLAGEEETQYF
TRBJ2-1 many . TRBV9 TGTGCCAGCAGCGGGGCAATAAGGGGTACCAGCGGGGAGCAGTTCTTC CASSGAIRGTSGEQFF
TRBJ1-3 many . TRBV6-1 TGTGCCAGCAACCAATTCCCGGGCCAGGGAGCTGGAAACACCATATATTTT CASNQFPGQGAGNTIYF
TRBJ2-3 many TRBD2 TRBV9 TGTGCCAGCAGCGTAGTTAGCGGGCTCACAGATACGCAGTATTTT CASSVVSGLTDTQYF
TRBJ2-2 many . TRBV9 TGTGCCAGCAGCGTGGGGGACTTCAACACCGGGGAGCTGTTTTTT CASSVGDFNTGELFF
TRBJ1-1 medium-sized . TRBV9 TGTGCCAGCAGCGTGGGACCCAACACTGAAGCTTTCTTT CASSVGPNTEAFF
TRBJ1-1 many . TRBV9 TGTGCCAGCAGCGTAGGACAGTACACTGAAGCTTTCTTT CASSVGQYTEAFF
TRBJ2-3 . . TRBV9 TGTGCCAGCAGCGTAGAAGTGGGGGGGCCTAGCACAGATACGCAGTATTTT CASSVEVGGPSTDTQYF
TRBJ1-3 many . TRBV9 TGTGCCAGCAGCGTAGGGGAGGGGGTCTCTGGAAACACCATATATTTT CASSVGEGVSGNTIYF
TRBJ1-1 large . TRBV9 TGTGCCAGCAGCGTAGGCTCCGACCTATTGAACACTGAAGCTTTCTTT CASSVGSDLLNTEAFF
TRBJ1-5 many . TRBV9 TGTGCCAGCAGCGTAGACACAGATTCTCAGCCCCAGCATTTT CASSVDTDSQPQHF
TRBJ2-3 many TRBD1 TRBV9 TGTGCCAGCAGCCCTCAGGGGGCCTGGAGCACAGATACGCAGTATTTT CASSPQGAWSTDTQYF
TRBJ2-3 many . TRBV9 TGTGCCAGCAGCGTAGCGACAGGAAACAAAGTTGATACGCAGTATTTT CASSVATGNKVDTQYF
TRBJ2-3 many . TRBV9 TGTGCCAGCAGCCCCCGGCTGGGGGCAGATACGCAGTATTTT CASSPRLGADTQYF
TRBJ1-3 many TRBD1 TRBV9 TGTGCCAGCAGCCCCCCGGGACAGGGGCCTGGAAACACCATATATTTT CASSPPGQGPGNTIYF
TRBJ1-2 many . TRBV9 TGTGCCAGCAGCCCCTGGGAGGGGTACGGCTACACCTTC CASSPWEGYGYTF
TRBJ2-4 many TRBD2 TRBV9 TGTGCCAGCAGCCCCAATAGCGGGGGGGGGGACATTCAGTACTTC CASSPNSGGGDIQYF
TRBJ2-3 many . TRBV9 TGTGCCAGCAGCGGACAGGGGAGGGCAGATACGCAGTATTTT CASSGQGRADTQYF